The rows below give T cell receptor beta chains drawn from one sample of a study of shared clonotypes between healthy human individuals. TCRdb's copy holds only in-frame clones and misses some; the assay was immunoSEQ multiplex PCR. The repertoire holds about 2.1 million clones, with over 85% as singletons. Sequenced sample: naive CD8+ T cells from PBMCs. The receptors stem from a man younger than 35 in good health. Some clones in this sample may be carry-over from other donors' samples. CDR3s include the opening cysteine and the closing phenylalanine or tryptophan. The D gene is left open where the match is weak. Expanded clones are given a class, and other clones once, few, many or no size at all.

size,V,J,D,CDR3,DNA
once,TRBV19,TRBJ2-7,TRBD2,CASSIISGSSYEQYF,TGTGCCAGTAGTATCATCAGCGGGAGCTCCTACGAGCAGTACTTC
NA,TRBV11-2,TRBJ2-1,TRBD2,CASSPRPSGRAYNEQFF,TGTGCCAGCAGCCCTCGTCCTAGCGGGAGGGCCTACAATGAGCAGTTCTTC
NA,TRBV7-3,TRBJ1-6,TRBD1,CASSWTGAGPLHF,TGTGCCAGCAGCTGGACAGGGGCGGGACCCCTCCACTTT
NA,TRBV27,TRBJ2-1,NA,CASSSPGLRYNEQFF,TGTGCCAGCAGTTCCCCAGGGCTGCGGTACAATGAGCAGTTCTTC
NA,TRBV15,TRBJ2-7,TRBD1,CATSRDWGQRSYEQYF,TGTGCCACCAGCAGAGATTGGGGACAGCGGTCCTACGAGCAGTACTTC
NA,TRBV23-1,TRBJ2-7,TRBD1,CASSQSPRDRGPYEQYF,TGCGCCAGCAGTCAAAGCCCCCGGGACAGGGGGCCCTACGAGCAGTACTTC
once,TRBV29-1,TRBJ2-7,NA,CSVQVVDEQYF,TGCAGCGTCCAAGTGGTCGACGAGCAGTACTTC
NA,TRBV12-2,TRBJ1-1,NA,CASRTYWSERDTEAFF,TGTGCAAGTCGCACCTATTGGTCGGAAAGGGACACTGAAGCTTTCTTT
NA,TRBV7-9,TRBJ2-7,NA,CASSLSAGKNEQYF,TGTGCCAGCAGCTTATCGGCAGGGAAGAACGAGCAGTACTTC
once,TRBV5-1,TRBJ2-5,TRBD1,CASSLSGQVQETQYF,TGCGCCAGCAGCTTGTCGGGACAGGTCCAAGAGACCCAGTACTTC
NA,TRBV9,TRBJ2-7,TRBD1,CASSSQGADYEQYF,TGTGCCAGCAGCTCTCAGGGGGCGGACTACGAGCAGTACTTC
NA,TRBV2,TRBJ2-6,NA,CASSEGGRSGANVLTF,TGTGCCAGCAGTGAAGGAGGGCGATCTGGGGCCAACGTCCTGACTTTC
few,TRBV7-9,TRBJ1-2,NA,CASSSGGNYGYTF,TGTGCCAGCAGCTCCGGCGGAAACTATGGCTACACCTTC
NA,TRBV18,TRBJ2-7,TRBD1,CASSPNRGTGIYEQYF,TGTGCCAGCTCACCAAATAGGGGGACAGGGATTTACGAGCAGTACTTC
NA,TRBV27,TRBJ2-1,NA,CASSLIGRYNEQFF,TGTGCCAGCAGTTTAATTGGGCGTTACAATGAGCAGTTCTTC
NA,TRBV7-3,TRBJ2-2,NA,CASSSWDPNTGELFF,TGTGCCAGCAGCTCCTGGGATCCGAACACCGGGGAGCTGTTTTTT
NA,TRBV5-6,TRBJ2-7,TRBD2,CASSSLTGTSGYEQYF,TGTGCCAGCAGTTCTCTCACCGGGACTAGCGGCTACGAGCAGTACTTC
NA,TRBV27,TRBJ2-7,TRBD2,CASSLAATYEQYF,TGTGCCAGTTCCCTAGCGGCTACCTACGAGCAGTACTTC
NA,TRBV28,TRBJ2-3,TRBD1,CASSRPDRGREDTQYF,TGTGCCAGCAGTAGACCCGACAGGGGAAGAGAAGATACGCAGTATTTT
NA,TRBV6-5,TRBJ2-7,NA,CASGQAYEQYF,TGTGCCAGCGGCCAGGCCTACGAGCAGTACTTC
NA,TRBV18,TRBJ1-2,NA,CASSPQETHIGGYTF,TGTGCCAGCTCACCACAGGAGACCCATATTGGTGGCTACACCTTC
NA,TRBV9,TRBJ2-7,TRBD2,CASSPRGGGPYEQYF,TGTGCCAGCAGCCCCCGGGGGGGAGGGCCCTACGAGCAGTACTTC
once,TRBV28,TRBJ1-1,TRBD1,CASSKDRVFGDQAEAFF,TGTGCCAGCAGTAAAGACAGGGTCTTCGGTGATCAGGCTGAAGCTTTCTTT
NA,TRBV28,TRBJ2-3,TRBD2,CASSFRRLAGAFADTQYF,TGTGCCAGCAGCTTCCGTAGGCTAGCGGGAGCGTTCGCAGATACGCAGTATTTT
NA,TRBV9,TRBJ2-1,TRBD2,CASSPSLAGYNEQFF,TGTGCCAGCAGCCCCTCACTAGCGGGTTACAATGAGCAGTTCTTC
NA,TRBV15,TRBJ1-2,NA,CATSRSGRISNYGYTF,TGTGCCACCAGCAGAAGCGGACGCATATCTAACTATGGCTACACCTTC
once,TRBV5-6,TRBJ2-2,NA,CASTTYGGSGKTGELFF,TGTGCCAGCACCACCTATGGGGGCAGCGGAAAAACCGGGGAGCTGTTTTTT
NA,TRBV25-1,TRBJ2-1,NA,CASSEYGQPQGWKQFF,TGTGCCAGCAGTGAATATGGCCAACCCCAGGGATGGAAGCAGTTCTTC
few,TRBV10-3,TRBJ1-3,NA,CAIREGSGNTIYF,TGTGCCATCCGGGAGGGATCTGGAAACACCATATATTTT
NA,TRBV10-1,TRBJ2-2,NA,CASNPSGTGELFF,TGCGCCAGCAACCCCTCCGGCACCGGGGAGCTGTTTTTT
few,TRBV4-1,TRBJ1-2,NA,CASSQGGYYGYTF,TGCGCCAGCAGCCAAGGTGGATACTATGGCTACACCTTC
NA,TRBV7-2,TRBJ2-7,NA,CASSPMGQWGYEQYF,TGTGCCAGCAGCCCCATGGGCCAGTGGGGCTACGAGCAGTACTTC
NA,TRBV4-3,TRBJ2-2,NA,CASSHGEGTGELFF,TGCGCCAGCAGCCACGGAGAGGGTACCGGGGAGCTGTTTTTT
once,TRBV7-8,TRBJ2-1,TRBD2,CASSLASGLAGAEQFF,TGTGCCAGCAGCTTAGCTTCGGGGCTAGCGGGAGCCGAGCAGTTCTTC
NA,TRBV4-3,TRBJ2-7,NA,CASSQASGPGEQYF,TGCGCCAGCAGCCAAGCGTCCGGACCTGGGGAGCAGTACTTC
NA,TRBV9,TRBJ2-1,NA,CASSVPDNEQFF,TGTGCCAGCAGCGTCCCGGACAATGAGCAGTTCTTC
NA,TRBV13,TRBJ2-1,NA,CASRPRSSDPNNEQFF,TGTGCCAGCAGACCTAGGTCGTCCGACCCAAACAATGAGCAGTTCTTC
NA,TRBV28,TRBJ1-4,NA,CASSLRTIAGSEKLFF,TGTGCCAGCAGTTTAAGGACAATTGCAGGGAGTGAAAAACTGTTTTTT
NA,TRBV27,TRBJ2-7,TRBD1,CASSSGTGSSYEQYF,TGTGCCAGCAGTTCAGGGACAGGGAGTTCCTACGAGCAGTACTTC
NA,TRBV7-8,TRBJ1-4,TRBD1,CASSPGGVLDEKLFF,TGTGCCAGCAGCCCAGGGGGGGTACTGGACGAAAAACTGTTTTTT
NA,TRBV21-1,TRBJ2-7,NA,CASSKAQRGQTYEQYF,TGTGCCAGCAGCAAAGCGCAAAGGGGACAGACCTACGAGCAGTACTTC
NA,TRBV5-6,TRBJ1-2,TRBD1,CASSLPGQGAYGYTF,TGTGCCAGCAGCTTACCGGGACAGGGGGCTTATGGCTACACCTTC
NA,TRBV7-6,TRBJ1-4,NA,CASSSGHRNEKLFF,TGTGCCAGCAGCTCAGGACACCGTAATGAAAAACTGTTTTTT
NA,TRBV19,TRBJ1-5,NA,CASSIPNWNSNQPQHF,TGTGCCAGTAGTATCCCCAACTGGAATAGCAATCAGCCCCAGCATTTT
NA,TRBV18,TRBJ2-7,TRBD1,CASSPLDRFQYEQYF,TGTGCCAGCTCACCCCTGGACAGGTTCCAGTACGAGCAGTACTTC
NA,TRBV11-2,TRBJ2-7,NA,CASSSRTPPRYEQYF,TGTGCCAGCAGCTCCAGGACGCCCCCCAGGTACGAGCAGTACTTC